This is a list of T cell receptor beta chains from one sample in a study of blood T cell repertoires in COVID-19. Clones were read by immunoSEQ multiplex PCR, and TCRdb kept only the in-frame ones, dropping some. The sample has roughly 250,000 clones; 75% to 90% are singletons. Sequenced input: peripheral blood. The source of these receptors is a man between 60 and 70 years old who had recovered from COVID-19. Each CDR3 is given with its conserved first and last residue. D genes are given only for firm matches. Clone size, where shown, is once, few, many, or a class for clones that have expanded.

j_gene: TRBJ2-2; d_gene: .; v_gene: TRBV21-1; len: 20; abundance: once; CDR3aa: CASSKSPDRDPIQGTGELFF; CDR3nt: TGTGCCAGCAGCAAATCCCCAGACAGGGACCCCATTCAGGGCACCGGGGAGCTGTTTTTT
j_gene: TRBJ2-2; d_gene: TRBD1; v_gene: TRBV28; len: 16; abundance: once; CDR3aa: CASRLAGTGNTGELFF; CDR3nt: TGTGCCAGCAGATTGGCTGGGACAGGTAACACCGGGGAGCTGTTTTTT
j_gene: TRBJ1-2; d_gene: TRBD1; v_gene: TRBV5-1; len: 14; abundance: .; CDR3aa: CASSPTGGVNGYTF; CDR3nt: TGCGCCAGCAGCCCTACAGGGGGCGTCAATGGCTACACCTTC
j_gene: TRBJ1-6; d_gene: .; v_gene: TRBV2; len: 17; abundance: .; CDR3aa: CASSEGGQVIHNSPLHF; CDR3nt: TGTGCCAGCAGTGAAGGTGGGCAGGTGATTCATAATTCACCCCTCCACTTT
j_gene: TRBJ1-6; d_gene: TRBD1; v_gene: TRBV27; len: 14; abundance: .; CDR3aa: CASSPDRDNSPLHF; CDR3nt: TGTGCCAGCAGTCCCGACAGGGATAATTCACCCCTCCACTTT
j_gene: TRBJ1-1; d_gene: TRBD1; v_gene: TRBV19; len: 15; abundance: .; CDR3aa: CASSGTGGAGTEAFF; CDR3nt: TGTGCCAGTAGCGGGACAGGGGGCGCGGGGACTGAAGCTTTCTTT
j_gene: TRBJ2-4; d_gene: TRBD1; v_gene: TRBV5-1; len: 14; abundance: .; CDR3aa: CASSLGGQENIQYF; CDR3nt: TGCGCCAGCAGCTTGGGGGGACAGGAAAACATTCAGTACTTC
j_gene: TRBJ2-7; d_gene: .; v_gene: TRBV27; len: 14; abundance: .; CDR3aa: CASSFRDNIYEQYF; CDR3nt: TGTGCCAGCAGTTTTAGGGACAACATTTACGAGCAGTACTTC
j_gene: TRBJ1-6; d_gene: .; v_gene: TRBV3-1/TRBV3-2; len: 14; abundance: .; CDR3aa: CASSRGSLNSPLHF; CDR3nt: TGTGCCAGCAGCCGCGGGAGTCTCAATTCACCCCTCCACTTT
j_gene: TRBJ1-4; d_gene: TRBD1; v_gene: TRBV5-5; len: 15; abundance: .; CDR3aa: CASSEQGATNEKLFF; CDR3nt: TGTGCCAGCAGCGAGCAGGGGGCAACTAATGAAAAACTGTTTTTT
j_gene: TRBJ2-1; d_gene: .; v_gene: TRBV20-1; len: 11; abundance: .; CDR3aa: CSAKGGREQFF; CDR3nt: TGCAGTGCTAAGGGAGGCAGGGAGCAGTTCTTC
j_gene: TRBJ1-6; d_gene: TRBD1; v_gene: TRBV11-2; len: 13; abundance: .; CDR3aa: CASSPDRDSPLHF; CDR3nt: TGTGCCAGCAGCCCGGACAGGGATTCACCCCTCCACTTT
j_gene: TRBJ2-1; d_gene: TRBD1; v_gene: TRBV5-1; len: 17; abundance: once; CDR3aa: CASSLGLGTGGSNEQFF; CDR3nt: TGCGCCAGCAGCTTGGGGTTAGGGACAGGGGGGAGCAATGAGCAGTTCTTC
j_gene: TRBJ2-4; d_gene: .; v_gene: TRBV2; len: 12; abundance: .; CDR3aa: CASSETGNIQYF; CDR3nt: TGTGCCAGCAGTGAAACGGGGAACATTCAGTACTTC
j_gene: TRBJ2-6; d_gene: TRBD2; v_gene: TRBV19; len: 16; abundance: .; CDR3aa: CASSLAGYSGANVLTF; CDR3nt: TGTGCCAGTAGTCTAGCGGGGTACTCTGGGGCCAACGTCCTGACTTTC
j_gene: TRBJ2-7; d_gene: .; v_gene: TRBV7-8; len: 14; abundance: .; CDR3aa: CASSLASGRYEQYF; CDR3nt: TGTGCCAGCAGCTTAGCTTCGGGGAGGTACGAGCAGTACTTC
j_gene: TRBJ2-1; d_gene: TRBD2; v_gene: TRBV10-3; len: 16; abundance: .; CDR3aa: CAISGSSGQDYNEQFF; CDR3nt: TGTGCCATCAGTGGATCTAGCGGGCAAGACTACAATGAGCAGTTCTTC
j_gene: TRBJ2-4; d_gene: .; v_gene: TRBV18; len: 15; abundance: .; CDR3aa: CASSLNTGFINIQYF; CDR3nt: TGTGCCAGCTCACTAAACACAGGGTTTATAAACATTCAGTACTTC
j_gene: TRBJ2-3; d_gene: TRBD1; v_gene: TRBV7-9; len: 15; abundance: .; CDR3aa: CASSLGGTGRDTQYF; CDR3nt: TGTGCCAGCAGCTTAGGGGGGACAGGGAGGGATACGCAGTATTTT
j_gene: TRBJ2-5; d_gene: .; v_gene: TRBV18; len: 15; abundance: .; CDR3aa: CASSPPGPGEETQYF; CDR3nt: TGTGCCAGCTCACCACCGGGCCCAGGGGAAGAGACCCAGTACTTC
j_gene: TRBJ2-3; d_gene: TRBD1; v_gene: TRBV7-9; len: 17; abundance: once; CDR3aa: CASSPRTGEPGTDTQYF; CDR3nt: TGTGCCAGCAGCCCACGGACAGGGGAGCCCGGCACAGATACGCAGTATTTT
j_gene: TRBJ1-4; d_gene: TRBD1; v_gene: TRBV5-5; len: 17; abundance: .; CDR3aa: CASSLGDSLPTNEKLFF; CDR3nt: TGTGCCAGCAGCTTGGGGGACAGCCTACCAACTAATGAAAAACTGTTTTTT